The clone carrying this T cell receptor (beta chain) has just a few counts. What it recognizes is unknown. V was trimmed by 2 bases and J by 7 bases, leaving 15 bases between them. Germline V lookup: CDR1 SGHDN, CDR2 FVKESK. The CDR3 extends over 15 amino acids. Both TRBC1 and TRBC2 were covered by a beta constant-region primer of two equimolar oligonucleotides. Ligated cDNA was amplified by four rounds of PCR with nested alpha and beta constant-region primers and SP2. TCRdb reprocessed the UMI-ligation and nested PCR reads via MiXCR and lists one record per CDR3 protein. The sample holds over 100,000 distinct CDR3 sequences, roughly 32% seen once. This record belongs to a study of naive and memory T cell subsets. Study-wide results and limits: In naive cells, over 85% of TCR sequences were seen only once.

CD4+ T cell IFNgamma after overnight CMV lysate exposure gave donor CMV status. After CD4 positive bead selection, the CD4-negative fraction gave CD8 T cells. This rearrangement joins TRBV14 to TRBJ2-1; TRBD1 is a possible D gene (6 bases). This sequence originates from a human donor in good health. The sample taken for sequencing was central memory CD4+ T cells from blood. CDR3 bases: TGTGCCAGCAGCCAATGGGGTAGGGACAATAATGAGCAGTTCTTC. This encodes CASSQWGRDNNEQFF.